This entry describes one T cell receptor (beta chain). Its matching antigen is unknown. The sample belongs to a study of T cell clonotyping in hematopoietic cell transplantation. Overall study: Cytoreduction preceded collection of pretransplant recipient samples.

Libraries were prepared by immunoSEQ multiplex PCR; TCRdb keeps only in-frame clonotypes and omits some of them. The data show some 50,000 clones, about four fifths seen once. Time point: recipient sample about 28 days before transplant, after cytoreduction. Blood collection times were about day -28 and days 30, 100, 180 posttransplant. Regarding the study as a whole: Cells were unsorted, so CD4 and CD8 contributions were not separated. Recipient TCR diversity dropped after transplant; expanded clonotypes rose from day 30 to 180.

The CDR3 length is 17 residues. V shed 4 bases, J shed 6 bases, and the junction held 10 bases outside the gene matches. Germline loops: CDR1 SGHTA, CDR2 FQGNSA. The chain recombines TRBV7-2 with TRBJ2-1; 12 bases map to TRBD2. The material sequenced was peripheral blood mononuclear cells, taken before stem cell transplant. The receptor's source is a man aged 55 to 69 with myelodysplastic syndrome. Some clones in this sample may be carry-over from other donors' samples. The CDR3 DNA sequence: TGTGCCAGCAGCTCCTTTCTTCTAGCGGGGGGGGCCAATGAGCAGTTCTTC. Its protein is CASSSFLLAGGANEQFF.